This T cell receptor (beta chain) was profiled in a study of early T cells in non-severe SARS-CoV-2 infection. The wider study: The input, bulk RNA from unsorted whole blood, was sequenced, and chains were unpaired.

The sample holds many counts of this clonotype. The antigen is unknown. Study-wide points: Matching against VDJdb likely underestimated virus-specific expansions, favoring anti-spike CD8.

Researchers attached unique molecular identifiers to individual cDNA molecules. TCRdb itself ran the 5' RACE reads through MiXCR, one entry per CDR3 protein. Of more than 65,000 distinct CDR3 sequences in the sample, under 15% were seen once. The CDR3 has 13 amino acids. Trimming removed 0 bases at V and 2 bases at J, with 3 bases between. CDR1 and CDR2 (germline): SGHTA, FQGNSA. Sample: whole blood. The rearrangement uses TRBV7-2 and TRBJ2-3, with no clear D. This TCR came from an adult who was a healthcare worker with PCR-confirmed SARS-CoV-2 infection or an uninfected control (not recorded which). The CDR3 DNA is TGTGCCAGCAGCTTAGCGCTCACAGATACGCAGTATTTT. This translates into CASSLALTDTQYF.